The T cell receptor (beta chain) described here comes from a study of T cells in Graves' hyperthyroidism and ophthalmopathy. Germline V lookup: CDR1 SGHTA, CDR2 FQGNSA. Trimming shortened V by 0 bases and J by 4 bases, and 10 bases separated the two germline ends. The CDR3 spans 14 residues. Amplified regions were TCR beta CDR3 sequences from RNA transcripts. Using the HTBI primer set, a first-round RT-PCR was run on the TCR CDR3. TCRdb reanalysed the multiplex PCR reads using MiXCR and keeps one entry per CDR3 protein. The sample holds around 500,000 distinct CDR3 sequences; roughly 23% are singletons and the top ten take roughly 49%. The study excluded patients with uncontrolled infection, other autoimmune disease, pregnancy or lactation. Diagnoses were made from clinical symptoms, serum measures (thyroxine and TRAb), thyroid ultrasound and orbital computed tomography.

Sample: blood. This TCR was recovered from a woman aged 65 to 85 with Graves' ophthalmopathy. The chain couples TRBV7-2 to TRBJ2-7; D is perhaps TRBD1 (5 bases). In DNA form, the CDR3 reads TGTGCCAGCAGCTTAGCTGCAGGGATGTACGAGCAGTACTTC. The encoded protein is CASSLAAGMYEQYF.